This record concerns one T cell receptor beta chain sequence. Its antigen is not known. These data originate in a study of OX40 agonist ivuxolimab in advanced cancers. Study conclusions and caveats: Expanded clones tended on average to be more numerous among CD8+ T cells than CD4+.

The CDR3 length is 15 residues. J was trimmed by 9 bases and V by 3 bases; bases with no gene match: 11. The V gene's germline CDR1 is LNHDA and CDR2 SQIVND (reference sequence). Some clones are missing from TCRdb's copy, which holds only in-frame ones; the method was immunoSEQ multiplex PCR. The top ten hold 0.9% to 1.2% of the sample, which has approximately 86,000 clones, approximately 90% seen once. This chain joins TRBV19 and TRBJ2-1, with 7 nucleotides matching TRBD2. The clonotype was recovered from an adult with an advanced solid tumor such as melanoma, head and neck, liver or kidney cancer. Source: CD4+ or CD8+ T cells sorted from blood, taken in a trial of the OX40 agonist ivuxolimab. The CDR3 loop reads CASSMGGGPEGEQFF. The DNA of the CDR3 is TGTGCCAGTAGTATGGGCGGGGGACCGGAAGGTGAGCAGTTCTTC.